This TCR beta chain was sequenced during a study of cytomegalovirus exposure and HLA in healthy donors. 60 Vbeta and 13 Jbeta primers were used in PCR. Method: immunoSEQ multiplex PCR; TCRdb's copy keeps in-frame clones and lacks some. Among 85,000 to 100,000 clones listed, more than 60% were seen once. CDR3 length: 15 amino acids. The germline gives CDR1 SNHLY, CDR2 FYNNEI. The V gene is TRBV2, the J gene TRBJ2-5; 12 bases are shared with TRBD1. The J call is in doubt because the DNA end fits TRBJ2-7 better. The sample comprised PBMCs. The receptor comes from a man aged 50 or older in good health and CMV-seropositive. The CDR3 DNA is TGTGCCAGCAGTACTCGGGGACAGGGGGCCCACGAGCAGTACTTC. As protein: CASSTRGQGAHEQYF.